The 16 T cell receptor beta chains below all came from one sample that was sequenced in a study of human T cells and chemical hapten exposure. In TCRdb, the RACE reads were re-called with MiXCR into one record per CDR3 protein. The sample includes around 340,000 distinct CDR3 sequences, around 7% of them seen just once. The sample's time point: patch test 1, 2 weeks after DPC sensitization. Stated treatment: therapeutic diphenylcyclopropenone sensitization with weekly scalp DPC. Specimen: whole blood, collected in connection with sensitization to the hapten diphenylcyclopropenone (DPC). The receptors shown here come from a woman under 30 with alopecia areata. Some clones in this sample may be carry-over from other donors' samples.

The chain employs TRBV6-5 and TRBJ1-4; TRBD1 might be the D (6 bases). The CDR3 is 14 residues long. V lost 0 bases and J lost 7, with 9 bases in between. Germline-derived CDR1 and CDR2 are MNHEY and SVGAGI. Here the CDR3 reads CASSYSYRAEKLFF. DNA for the CDR3: TGTGCCAGCAGTTACTCGTACAGGGCTGAAAAACTGTTTTTT.

In the case of this clonotype: A read error may produce the germline difference seen at one junction end. The chain has TRBV7-2 and TRBJ1-5; 7 nucleotides match TRBD1. The germline CDR1 and CDR2 sequences are SGHTA and FQGNSA. CDR3 length equals 16 residues. CDR3 sequence reads: CANSPQTGLVNQPQHF. The DNA of the CDR3 is TGTGCCAACAGCCCCCAGACAGGGTTGGTCAATCAGCCCCAGCATTTT.

This clonotype was seen ten or more times. V is TRBV20-1 and J is TRBJ2-1; the D gene is possibly TRBD2 (5 bases). The CDR3 consists of 14 residues. The germline CDR1 and CDR2 sequences are DFQATT and SNEGSKA (reference sequence). V was clipped by 6 bases and J by 10 bases, with 22 bases between them. The CDR3 loop reads CSANRRTELLEQFF. In DNA, the CDR3 is TGCAGTGCCAATAGAAGGACTGAACTCTTGGAGCAGTTCTTC.

This clonotype was seen at least ten times. The chain links TRBV27 to TRBJ1-1; TRBD1 is a possible D gene (6 bases). V lost 5 bases and J lost 10, with 14 bases in between. Germline V gene data show CDR1 as MNHEY and CDR2 as SMNVEV (reference sequence). The CDR3 covers 12 residues. CDR3 region: CASSLTGGLAFF. Written as DNA, the CDR3 is TGTGCCAGCAGTCTGACAGGAGGCCTAGCTTTCTTT.

This clonotype occurred many times. The CDR3, as DNA: TGTGCCATCAGGGGGCTGGCAGGCCAAAATGGCTACACCTTC. Its protein product is CAIRGLAGQNGYTF. V is TRBV10-3 and J is TRBJ1-2; possible D gene TRBD1, 5 bases. CDR3 length: 14 residues. The germline V gene has CDR1 ENHRY and CDR2 SYGVKD. The V end lost 6 bases, the J end lost 6 bases, and 17 bases lay between the germline ends.

This clonotype occurred a few times. This chain joins TRBV6-5 and TRBJ2-2; 8 bases map to TRBD1. Germline V gene sequence: CDR1 MNHEY, CDR2 SVGAGI. Unmatched junction bases numbered 4, after V lost 0 bases and J lost 4 bases. The CDR3 loop spans 16 amino acids. CDR3 region: CASSYSRTGTTGELFF. The CDR3 coding sequence is TGTGCCAGCAGTTACTCGAGGACAGGGACCACCGGGGAGCTGTTTTTT.

This clonotype was counted ten times or more. This chain joins TRBV5-1 and TRBJ2-3, with D possibly being TRBD1 (5 bases). CDR3 size: 16 residues. CDR1 is SGHRS, CDR2 YFSETQ, per germline. Trimming took 3 bases from V and 0 from J, leaving 14 bases between them. Here the CDR3 DNA reads TGCGCCAGCAGCTCGACTCACAGGTCTAGCACAGATACGCAGTATTTT. Translating it yields CASSSTHRSSTDTQYF.

This clonotype showed up many times. The chain couples TRBV6-5 to TRBJ2-5; D is possibly TRBD2 (5 bases). The CDR3 is made up of 15 amino acids. The germline V gene encodes CDR1 MNHEY and CDR2 SVGAGI. Trimming removed 2 bases at V and 0 bases at J, with 10 bases between. As DNA, the CDR3 is TGTGCCAGCAGTTACGGTCCGGGATACCAAGAGACCCAGTACTTC. Amino acids: CASSYGPGYQETQYF.

A few counts support this clonotype. This rearrangement joins TRBV20-1 to TRBJ1-5; perhaps TRBD1 as D (6 bases). Deletions cut 6 bases from V and 0 bases from J, with 12 bases between. Germline V gene lookup returns CDR1 DFQATT and CDR2 SNEGSKA (reference sequence). CDR3 length: 14 residues. CDR3 DNA sequence: TGCAGTGCCGCCCGGGGGCATAGCAATCAGCCCCAGCATTTT. This sequence encodes CSAARGHSNQPQHF.

This clonotype was seen many times. At one end, the junction sequence differs from germline, possibly due to a read error. The chain combines TRBV7-8 with TRBJ2-5, with D perhaps TRBD1 or TRBD2 (5 bases each). Germline V gene sequence: CDR1 SGHVS, CDR2 FQNEAQ. The CDR3 is 15 residues long. The CDR3 DNA reads TGTGCCAGCAGCCTAGCTTTGGGACACCAAGAGACCCAGTACTTC. Translating gives CASSLALGHQETQYF.

The chain links TRBV9 to TRBJ2-2; D is unresolved. Germline V gene lookup returns CDR1 SGDLS and CDR2 YYNGEE. V was cut by 3 bases and J by 5 bases, with 11 bases left in between. The CDR3 is 14 residues long. CDR3 sequence reads: CASSGALVTGELFF. As DNA, the CDR3 is TGTGCCAGCAGCGGCGCTCTAGTTACCGGGGAGCTGTTTTTT.

J is TRBJ2-1 and V is TRBV11-1; TRBD2 matches 14 bases. The CDR3 runs 18 residues. Germline lookup yields CDR1 SGHAT and CDR2 FQDESV (reference sequence). V lost 5 bases and J lost 3; bases outside the gene matches: 9. DNA for the CDR3: TGTGCCAGCAGCCTTAAGACTAGCGGGGGGGCCCTCTACAATGAGCAGTTCTTC. It yields the protein CASSLKTSGGALYNEQFF.

Ten or more counts support this clonotype. This chain connects TRBV6-2 or TRBV6-3 to TRBJ2-7; D might be TRBD1 (6 bases). Germline CDR1 MNHEY, CDR2 SVGEGT. Trimming shortened V by 2 bases and J by 0 bases, and 8 bases separated the two germline ends. The CDR3 extends over 14 amino acids. The chain's CDR3 is CASSYEGGSYEQYF. The CDR3 DNA follows: TGTGCCAGCAGTTACGAAGGGGGCTCCTACGAGCAGTACTTC.

Turning to this clonotype: A read error may explain this, as a much larger clone is one base away. CDR3 sequence (DNA): TGTGCCAGCAGCCCACAGCCCGGGACTAGCGGCACAGATGCGCAGTATTTT. Its protein is CASSPQPGTSGTDAQYF. The V gene is TRBV6-2 or TRBV6-3, the J gene TRBJ2-3; 11 bases fit TRBD2. CDR3 length: 17 amino acids. The germline V gene encodes CDR1 MNHEY and CDR2 SVGEGT.

This clonotype was observed at least ten times. The rearrangement links TRBV2 to TRBJ2-2; D not certain. This CDR3 contains 13 residues. In germline, CDR1 is SNHLY, CDR2 FYNNEI. The V end was cut by 5 bases, the J end by 3 bases, with 7 bases between. CDR3 in amino acids: CASSPVDTGELFF. CDR3 DNA: TGTGCCAGCAGTCCCGTTGACACCGGGGAGCTGTTTTTT.

The rearrangement uses TRBV12-3 or TRBV12-4 and TRBJ1-6, with D unclear. The CDR3 sequence is 15 residues long. Trimming removed 5 bases from V and 3 bases from J, with 11 bases in between. The CDR3 coding sequence is TGTGCCAGCAGTCGTCCGGGTGACTATAATTCACCCCTCCACTTT. Translated: CASSRPGDYNSPLHF.